This T cell receptor beta chain comes out of a study of pediatric ulcerative colitis. Findings of the study overall: Acute severe colitis showed lower rectal diversity from clonal expansions.

The assay was immunoSEQ multiplex PCR, and TCRdb's table has in-frame clones only and misses some. The sample has 55,000 to 65,000 clones, 77% seen once; the top ten hold over 4%. Notes on this clone: Its antigen is not identified.

Source material: blood. This TCR came from a boy aged 5-17 years with moderate ulcerative colitis.

CDR3: CASSEPSRRSSRRFF. The CDR3 bases are TGTGCCAGCAGTGAGCCCAGTCGTAGGTCTTCCCGGCGGTTCTTC. This rearrangement joins TRBV25-1 to TRBJ2-1; D not resolved. The CDR3 spans 15 residues. The germline V gene has CDR1 MGHDK and CDR2 SYGVNS. V lost 3 bases, J lost 15 bases, and 24 bases lay in between.